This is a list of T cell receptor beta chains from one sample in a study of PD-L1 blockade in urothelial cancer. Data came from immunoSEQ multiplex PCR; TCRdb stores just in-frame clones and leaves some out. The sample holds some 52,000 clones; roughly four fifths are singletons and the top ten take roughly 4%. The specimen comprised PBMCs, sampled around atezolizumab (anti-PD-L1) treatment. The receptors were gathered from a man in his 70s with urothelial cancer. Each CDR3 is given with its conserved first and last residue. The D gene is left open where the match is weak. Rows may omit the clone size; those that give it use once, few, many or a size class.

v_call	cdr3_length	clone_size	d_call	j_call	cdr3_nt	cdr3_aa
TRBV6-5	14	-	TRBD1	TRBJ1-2	TGTGCCAGCTTGCGGCAGGGGGCGGACTATGGCTACACCTTC	CASLRQGADYGYTF
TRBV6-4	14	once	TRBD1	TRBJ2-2	TGTGCCAGCAGTGTCGACAGGGTGGCCGGGGAGCTGTTTTTT	CASSVDRVAGELFF
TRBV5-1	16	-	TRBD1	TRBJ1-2	TGCGCCAGCAGCCCACCTCCCGCAGGGGGCGTTAGAAGCTACACCTTC	CASSPPPAGGVRSYTF
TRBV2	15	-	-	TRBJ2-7	TGTGCCAGCAGTGGGACAGTCCCATTAGGCTACGAGCAGTACTTC	CASSGTVPLGYEQYF
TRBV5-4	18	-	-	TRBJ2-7	TGTGCCAGCAGCTTCCTCCCCACTATGACTCCGGCTGGTTGGGAGCAGTACTTC	CASSFLPTMTPAGWEQYF
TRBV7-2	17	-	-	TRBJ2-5	TGTGCCAGCAGCTTAGAGTGGTCGGGAGCCCGTGGGGAGACCCAGTACTTC	CASSLEWSGARGETQYF
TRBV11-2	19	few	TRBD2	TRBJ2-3	TGTGCCAGCAGCTCCCGACCGCCTAGCGGGAGGGTAAGCACAGATACGCAGTATTTT	CASSSRPPSGRVSTDTQYF
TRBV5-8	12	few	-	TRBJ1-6	TGTGCCAGCAGCCTAGGGGGTTCACCCCTCCACTTT	CASSLGGSPLHF
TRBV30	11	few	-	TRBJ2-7	TGTGCCAGGGGGGGGTCCTACGAGCAGTACTTC	CARGGSYEQYF
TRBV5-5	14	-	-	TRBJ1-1	TGTGCCAGCAGCTTGTTATCCAGGGAAACTGAAGCTTTCTTT	CASSLLSRETEAFF
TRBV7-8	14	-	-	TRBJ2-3	TGTGCCAGCAGCTCCGGGGGTATCACAGATACGCAGTATTTT	CASSSGGITDTQYF
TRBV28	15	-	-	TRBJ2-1	TGTGCCAGCAGTTTCGCCGGGGGTTCCTACAATGAGCAGTTCTTC	CASSFAGGSYNEQFF
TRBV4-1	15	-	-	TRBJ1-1	TGCGCCAGCAGCCAAGAGCCGCGGCCGAACACTGAAGCTTTCTTT	CASSQEPRPNTEAFF
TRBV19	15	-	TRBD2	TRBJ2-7	TGTGCCAGTAGTATCGGAGGGAGCGGGGCCTACGAGCAGTACTTC	CASSIGGSGAYEQYF
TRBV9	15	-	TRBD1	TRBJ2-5	TGTGCCAGCAGCTCCTGGGGGACAGCACAAGAGACCCAGTACTTC	CASSSWGTAQETQYF
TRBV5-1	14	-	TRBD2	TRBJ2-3	TGCGCCAGCAGCCACGGACTAGCGGCAGATACGCAGTATTTT	CASSHGLAADTQYF
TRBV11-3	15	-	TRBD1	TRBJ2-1	TGTGCCAGCAGCCGCCGACAGGGGAACCACAATGAGCAGTTCTTC	CASSRRQGNHNEQFF
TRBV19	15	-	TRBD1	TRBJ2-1	TGTGCCAGTTCAAAACCGGGACAGGTCTTCAATGAGCAGTTCTTC	CASSKPGQVFNEQFF
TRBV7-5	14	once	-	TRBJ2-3	TGTGTCAGAAGCTTAGAATCGGGGGGGGATACGCAGTATTTT	CVRSLESGGDTQYF
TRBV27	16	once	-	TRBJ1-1	TGTGCCAGCAGCCCCTGGGCCCCAGGGGCAGACACTGAAGCTTTCTTT	CASSPWAPGADTEAFF
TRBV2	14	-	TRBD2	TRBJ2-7	TGTGCCAGCAGTCCAGCGGGAGTCGGTTACGAGCAGTACTTC	CASSPAGVGYEQYF
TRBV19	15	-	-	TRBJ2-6	TGTGCCAGTACCTATTCTACCTCTGGGGCCAACGTCCTGACTTTC	CASTYSTSGANVLTF
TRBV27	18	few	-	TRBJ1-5	TGTGCCAGCATGAAGGGTCAGGGATTTACCTTGAGCAATCAGCCCCAGCATTTT	CASMKGQGFTLSNQPQHF
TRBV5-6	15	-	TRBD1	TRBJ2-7	TGTGCCAGCAGCTTAAGGGACAGTTCACCGGGGGAGCAGTACTTC	CASSLRDSSPGEQYF
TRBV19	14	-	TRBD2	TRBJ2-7	TGTGCCAGTAGTGGACTAGTAGGTACGAACCAGCAGTACTTC	CASSGLVGTNQQYF
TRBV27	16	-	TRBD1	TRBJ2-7	TGTGCCAGCAACAGACAGGGGGCGCAGAACATAAACGAGCAGTACTTC	CASNRQGAQNINEQYF
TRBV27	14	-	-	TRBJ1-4	TGTGCCAGCAGTTTATTTCCAGGGAATGAAAAACTGTTTTTT	CASSLFPGNEKLFF
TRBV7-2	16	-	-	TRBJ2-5	TGTGCCAGCAGCTTAGATGGGGCTGCGAGAGGAGAGACCCAGTACTTC	CASSLDGAARGETQYF
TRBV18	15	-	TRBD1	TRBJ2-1	TGTGCCAGCTCACCCCCGGGACAGGGCTGGAATGAGCAGTTCTTC	CASSPPGQGWNEQFF
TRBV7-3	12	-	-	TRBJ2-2	TGTGCCAGCAGCTCAGGGGCCGGGGAGCTGTTTTTT	CASSSGAGELFF
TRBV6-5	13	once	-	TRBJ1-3	TGTGCCAGCAGGCTACGACAGGCAAACACCATATATTTT	CASRLRQANTIYF
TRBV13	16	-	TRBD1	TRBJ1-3	TGTGCCAGCGGACGGACAGGGAAGAAGGCTGGAAACACCATATATTTT	CASGRTGKKAGNTIYF
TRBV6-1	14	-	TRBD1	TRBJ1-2	TGTGCCAGCAGTGAAGCGAGACAGGGTAATGGCTACACCTTC	CASSEARQGNGYTF
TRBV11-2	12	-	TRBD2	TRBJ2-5	TGTGCCAGCAGCTACCTCCGGGGGGAGAAGTACTTC	CASSYLRGEKYF
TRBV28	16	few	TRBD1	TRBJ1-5	TGTGCCAGCAGTTCCCTTACAGGGGGCGGCAATCAGCCCCAGCATTTT	CASSSLTGGGNQPQHF
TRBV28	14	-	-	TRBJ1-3	TGTGCCAGCAGTCACGGGACTACTGGAAACACCATATATTTT	CASSHGTTGNTIYF
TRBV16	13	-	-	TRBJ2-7	TGTGCCAGCAGCCAATCCAGGATCTACGAGCAGTACTTC	CASSQSRIYEQYF
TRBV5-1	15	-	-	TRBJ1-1	TGCGCCAGCAGCTTGGCCGGCGGGAAGAACACTGAAGCTTTCTTT	CASSLAGGKNTEAFF
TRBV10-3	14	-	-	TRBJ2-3	TGTGCCATCAGTGTAGGCGGGGGCACAGATACGCAGTATTTT	CAISVGGGTDTQYF
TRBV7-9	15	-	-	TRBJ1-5	TGTGCCAGCAGCCCCCGCGGGGATAGCAATCAGCCCCAGCATTTT	CASSPRGDSNQPQHF
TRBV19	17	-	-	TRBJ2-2	TGTGCCAGTAGATACGCGAGAGGGAGAACGAACACCGGGGAGCTGTTTTTT	CASRYARGRTNTGELFF
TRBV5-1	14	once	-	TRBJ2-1	TGCGCCAGCAGCTTATCCCTAGAGTACAATGAGCAGTTCTTC	CASSLSLEYNEQFF
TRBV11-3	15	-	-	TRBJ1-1	TGTGCCAGCAGCCCCCGAATAGGGGGAAACACTGAAGCTTTCTTT	CASSPRIGGNTEAFF
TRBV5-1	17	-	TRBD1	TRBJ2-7	TGCGCCAGCAGCTTGGCCGTTCTGAGGACAGGGTTCAACGAGCAGTACTTC	CASSLAVLRTGFNEQYF
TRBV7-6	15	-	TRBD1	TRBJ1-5	TGTGCCAGCAGCCCCGGACAGGGAATGGGACAGCCCCAGCATTTT	CASSPGQGMGQPQHF
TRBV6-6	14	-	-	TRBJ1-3	TGTGCCAGCAGTTGGACTGTGTCTGGAAACACCATATATTTT	CASSWTVSGNTIYF
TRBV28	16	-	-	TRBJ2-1	TGTGCCAGTGTTGGACAGGGAGGGAGCTCCTACAATGAGCAGTTCTTC	CASVGQGGSSYNEQFF
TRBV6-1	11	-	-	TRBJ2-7	TGTGCCACAGACAGAGCCTACGAGCAGTACTTC	CATDRAYEQYF
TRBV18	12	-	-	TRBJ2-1	TGTGCCAGCTCCCCTCAATCAGGTGAGCAGTTCTTC	CASSPQSGEQFF
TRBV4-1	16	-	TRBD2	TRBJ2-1	TGCGCCAGCAGCCGATCTCTAGCGGGAGGGGGGAATGAGCAGTTCTTC	CASSRSLAGGGNEQFF
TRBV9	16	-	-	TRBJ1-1	TGTGCCAGCAGCGTAGAAGGGGGTAGTAGAGGGACTGAAGCTTTCTTT	CASSVEGGSRGTEAFF
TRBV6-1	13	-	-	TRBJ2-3	TGTGCCAGCAGTGAAAATGTGGCTGTTACGCAGTATTTT	CASSENVAVTQYF
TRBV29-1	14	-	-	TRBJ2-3	TGCAGCGTGGTTACAGGGTTCTCGTCAGATACGCAGTATTTT	CSVVTGFSSDTQYF
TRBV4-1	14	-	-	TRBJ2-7	TGCGCCAGCAGCGGGGGGGCTAGACCTACGAAGCAGTACTTC	CASSGGARPTKQYF
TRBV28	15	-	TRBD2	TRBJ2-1	TGTGCCAGCAGCCAACTAGCGGTCCCCTACAATGAGCAGTTCTTC	CASSQLAVPYNEQFF
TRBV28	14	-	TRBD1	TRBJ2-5	TGTGCCAGCAGTTTAACGGACAGGGGAGAGACCCAGTACTTC	CASSLTDRGETQYF